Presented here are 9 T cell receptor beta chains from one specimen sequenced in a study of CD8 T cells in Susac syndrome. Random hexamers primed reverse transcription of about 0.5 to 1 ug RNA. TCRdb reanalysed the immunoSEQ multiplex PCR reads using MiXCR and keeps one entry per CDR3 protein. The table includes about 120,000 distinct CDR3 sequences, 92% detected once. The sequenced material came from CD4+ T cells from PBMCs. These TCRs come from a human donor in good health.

The CDR3 sequence: CASSWDFNEQFF. The CDR3 DNA follows: TGTGCCAGCAGCTGGGACTTCAATGAGCAGTTCTTC. The chain couples TRBV7-2 to TRBJ2-1, with D possibly TRBD2 on 6 matching bases. This CDR3 has 12 residues. Per germline, CDR1 SGHTA and CDR2 FQGNSA. V lost 4 bases, J lost 6 bases, and 7 bases lay in between.

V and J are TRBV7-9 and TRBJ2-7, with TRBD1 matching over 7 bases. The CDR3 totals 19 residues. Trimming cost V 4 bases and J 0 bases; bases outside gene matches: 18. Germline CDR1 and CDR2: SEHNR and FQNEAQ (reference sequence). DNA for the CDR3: TGTGCCAGCAGCTCTACTTACCTAGAACTCCGGGACAGCTCCTACGAGCAGTACTTC. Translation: CASSSTYLELRDSSYEQYF.

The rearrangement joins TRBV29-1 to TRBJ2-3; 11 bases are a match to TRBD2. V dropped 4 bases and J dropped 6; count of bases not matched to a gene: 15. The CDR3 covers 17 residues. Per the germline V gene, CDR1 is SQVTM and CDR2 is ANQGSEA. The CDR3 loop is CSVATILAGDLADTQYF. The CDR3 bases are TGCAGCGTTGCGACTATACTAGCGGGGGACCTAGCGGATACGCAGTATTTT.

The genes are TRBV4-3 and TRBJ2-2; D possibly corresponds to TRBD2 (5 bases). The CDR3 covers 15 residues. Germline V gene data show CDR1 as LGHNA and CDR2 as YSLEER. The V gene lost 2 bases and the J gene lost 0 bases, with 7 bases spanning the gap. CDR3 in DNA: TGCGCCAGCAGCCAATCGGGAACGAACACCGGGGAGCTGTTTTTT. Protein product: CASSQSGTNTGELFF.

The CDR3 DNA sequence: TGTGCCAGCACCGATGGGACAGGCAATTCCTACGAGCAGTACTTC. Translation: CASTDGTGNSYEQYF. This chain links TRBV28 with TRBJ2-7, with TRBD1 identical over 8 bases. V dropped 7 bases and J dropped 1; count of bases not matched to a gene: 9. The CDR3 runs to 15 residues. In germline, CDR1 is MDHEN, CDR2 SYDVKM.

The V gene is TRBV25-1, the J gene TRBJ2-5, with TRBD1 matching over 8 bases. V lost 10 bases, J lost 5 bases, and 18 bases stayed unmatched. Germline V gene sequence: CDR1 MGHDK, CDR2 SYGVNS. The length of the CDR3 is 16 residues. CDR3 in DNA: TGTGCCACCCGCACAACCGGGACAGGCCGCGGGGAGACCCAGTACTTC. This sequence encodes CATRTTGTGRGETQYF.

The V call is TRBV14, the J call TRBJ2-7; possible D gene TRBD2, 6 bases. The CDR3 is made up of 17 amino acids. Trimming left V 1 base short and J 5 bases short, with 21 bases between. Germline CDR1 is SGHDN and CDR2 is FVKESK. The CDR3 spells CASSQAIDGTSVHEQYF. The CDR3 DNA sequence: TGTGCCAGCAGCCAAGCGATCGACGGGACTTCTGTCCACGAGCAGTACTTC.

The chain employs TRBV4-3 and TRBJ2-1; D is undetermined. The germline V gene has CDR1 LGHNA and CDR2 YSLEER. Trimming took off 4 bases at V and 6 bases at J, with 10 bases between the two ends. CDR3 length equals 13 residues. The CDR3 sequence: CASSLEAFNEQFF. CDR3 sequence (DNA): TGCGCCAGCAGCCTCGAGGCTTTCAATGAGCAGTTCTTC.

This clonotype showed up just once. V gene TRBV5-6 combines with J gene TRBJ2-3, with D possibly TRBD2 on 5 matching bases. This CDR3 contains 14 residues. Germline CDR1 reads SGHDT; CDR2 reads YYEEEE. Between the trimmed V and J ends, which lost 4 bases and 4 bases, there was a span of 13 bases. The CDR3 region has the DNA TGTGCCAGCAGCCCTGAGCCCGGGGCAGATACGCAGTATTTT. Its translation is CASSPEPGADTQYF.